This is a list of T cell receptor beta chains from one sample in a study of blood T cell repertoires in COVID-19. Method: immunoSEQ multiplex PCR; TCRdb's copy keeps in-frame clones and lacks some. This table has some 300,000 clones, around 90% appearing once. The sequenced material came from peripheral blood. The source is a woman between 35 and 50 years old with COVID-19, enrolled during active disease. Each CDR3 is given with its conserved first and last residue. The order of the fields is J gene, D gene, V gene, clone size, CDR3 DNA, CDR3 protein. A D gene is named only where the DNA matches it firmly. Clone sizes are given selectively: once, few, many, or a class where the clone is expanded.

j_gene: TRBJ2-1; d_gene: NA; v_gene: TRBV2; abundance: NA; CDR3nt: TGTGCCAGCACTCGGGACTCCTACAATGAGCAGTTCTTC; CDR3aa: CASTRDSYNEQFF
j_gene: TRBJ1-5; d_gene: NA; v_gene: TRBV19; abundance: NA; CDR3nt: TGTGCCAGTAGTCCCTTGGGGACACCTAGCAATCAGCCCCAGCATTTT; CDR3aa: CASSPLGTPSNQPQHF
j_gene: TRBJ2-3; d_gene: NA; v_gene: TRBV7-2; abundance: NA; CDR3nt: TGTGCCAGCAGCTTAGGGGGCACCGGCACAGATACGCAGTATTTT; CDR3aa: CASSLGGTGTDTQYF
j_gene: TRBJ1-2; d_gene: TRBD1; v_gene: TRBV15; abundance: NA; CDR3nt: TGTGCCACCAGCAGAGAACTTGGACAGGGGATAGGTGGCTACACCTTC; CDR3aa: CATSRELGQGIGGYTF
j_gene: TRBJ2-3; d_gene: NA; v_gene: TRBV7-8; abundance: NA; CDR3nt: TGTGCCAGCACCCTTACCGGAGATACGCAGTATTTT; CDR3aa: CASTLTGDTQYF
j_gene: TRBJ2-3; d_gene: NA; v_gene: TRBV5-1; abundance: NA; CDR3nt: TGCGCCAGCAGCGCGGGACTGACAGGGACTGGGACGCAGTATTTT; CDR3aa: CASSAGLTGTGTQYF
j_gene: TRBJ2-7; d_gene: NA; v_gene: TRBV18; abundance: NA; CDR3nt: TGTGCCAGCTCACTGATCATTACGGGTAACACCTACGAGCAGTACTTC; CDR3aa: CASSLIITGNTYEQYF
j_gene: TRBJ2-1; d_gene: NA; v_gene: TRBV3-1/TRBV3-2; abundance: NA; CDR3nt: TGTGCCAGCAGCCAAGCCTTCACAGGTAACAATGAGCAGTTCTTC; CDR3aa: CASSQAFTGNNEQFF
j_gene: TRBJ2-3; d_gene: NA; v_gene: TRBV18; abundance: NA; CDR3nt: TGTGCCAGCTCACCACTCTTCCAGGGGCGCAGAGATACGCAGTATTTT; CDR3aa: CASSPLFQGRRDTQYF
j_gene: TRBJ1-1; d_gene: NA; v_gene: TRBV28; abundance: NA; CDR3nt: TGTGCCAGCAGTTCACAGGGCCAGAACACTGAAGCTTTCTTT; CDR3aa: CASSSQGQNTEAFF
j_gene: TRBJ1-2; d_gene: TRBD1; v_gene: TRBV19; abundance: NA; CDR3nt: TGTGCCAGTAGTTCCTGGGACAGGGATGGCTACACCTTC; CDR3aa: CASSSWDRDGYTF
j_gene: TRBJ1-2; d_gene: NA; v_gene: TRBV6-5; abundance: NA; CDR3nt: TGTGCCACCCGGGACATTGGCTACACCTTC; CDR3aa: CATRDIGYTF
j_gene: TRBJ1-2; d_gene: NA; v_gene: TRBV28; abundance: NA; CDR3nt: TGTGCCAGCACGGACAGCACCTATGGCTACACCTTC; CDR3aa: CASTDSTYGYTF
j_gene: TRBJ2-1; d_gene: TRBD1; v_gene: TRBV27; abundance: NA; CDR3nt: TGTGCCAGCAGTCCCGGACAGGGGTTAGGGAATGAGCAGTTCTTC; CDR3aa: CASSPGQGLGNEQFF
j_gene: TRBJ1-3; d_gene: NA; v_gene: TRBV5-6; abundance: NA; CDR3nt: TGTGCCAGCAGCTCAGTCCGACAGGACTCTGGAAACACCATATATTTT; CDR3aa: CASSSVRQDSGNTIYF
j_gene: TRBJ1-1; d_gene: NA; v_gene: TRBV5-5; abundance: once; CDR3nt: TGTGCCAGCGGGGCAACCGTGCCAGGGACTGAAGCTTTCTTT; CDR3aa: CASGATVPGTEAFF
j_gene: TRBJ1-2; d_gene: NA; v_gene: TRBV30; abundance: NA; CDR3nt: TGTGCCTGGGGAACGGGCTATGGCTACACCTTC; CDR3aa: CAWGTGYGYTF
j_gene: TRBJ2-7; d_gene: NA; v_gene: TRBV7-6; abundance: NA; CDR3nt: TGTGCCAGCAGCTTAGAAATAGGGAGGGAGCAGTACTTC; CDR3aa: CASSLEIGREQYF
j_gene: TRBJ2-1; d_gene: TRBD2; v_gene: TRBV3-1/TRBV3-2; abundance: NA; CDR3nt: TGTGCCAGCAGCCAAGATGGAGCGGGGGGCCGATACAATGAGCAGTTCTTC; CDR3aa: CASSQDGAGGRYNEQFF
j_gene: TRBJ2-2; d_gene: NA; v_gene: TRBV28; abundance: once; CDR3nt: TGTGCCAGCAGGGGGTGGGGGACACCGAACACCGGGGAGCTGTTTTTT; CDR3aa: CASRGWGTPNTGELFF
j_gene: TRBJ2-1; d_gene: NA; v_gene: TRBV14; abundance: NA; CDR3nt: TGTGCCAGCAGGCCACGACAGGTCCTCAACAATGAGCAGTTCTTC; CDR3aa: CASRPRQVLNNEQFF
j_gene: TRBJ2-5; d_gene: NA; v_gene: TRBV7-7; abundance: NA; CDR3nt: TGTGCTAGCAGCTGGACAATCGGCTCTCCGGCGACCCAGTACTTC; CDR3aa: CASSWTIGSPATQYF
j_gene: TRBJ2-5; d_gene: NA; v_gene: TRBV7-8; abundance: once; CDR3nt: TGTGCCAGCAGCCCTCAGGGAATGGGAGAGACCCAGTACTTC; CDR3aa: CASSPQGMGETQYF
j_gene: TRBJ1-2; d_gene: NA; v_gene: TRBV29-1; abundance: NA; CDR3nt: TGCAGCGTTGACGTAGACAGAAAAAACTATGGCTACACCTTC; CDR3aa: CSVDVDRKNYGYTF
j_gene: TRBJ2-2; d_gene: TRBD2; v_gene: TRBV12-5; abundance: once; CDR3nt: TGTGCTAGTGTCACGAGCGGGACGAACACCGGGGAGCTGTTTTTT; CDR3aa: CASVTSGTNTGELFF
j_gene: TRBJ2-2; d_gene: NA; v_gene: TRBV5-1; abundance: NA; CDR3nt: TGCGCCAGCAGCCCGGGAGCAAACGGGGAGCTGTTTTTT; CDR3aa: CASSPGANGELFF